Listed below are T cell receptor beta chains from one sample, sequenced in a study of cytomegalovirus exposure and HLA in healthy donors. The repertoire was sequenced with immunoSEQ multiplex PCR; TCRdb's copy has only in-frame clones and lacks some. The profile shows 150,000 to 200,000 clones, about 81% of them singletons. The sequencing sample was made of PBMCs. Receptors were obtained from a woman in her fifties or sixties in good health and CMV-seropositive. The CDR3 runs from the conserved cysteine through the conserved F or W. The D gene is left open where the match is weak. Clone size, where shown, is once, few, many, or a class for clones that have expanded.

many	-	TRBJ1-1	TRBV6-5	CASSYGSSEAFF	TGTGCCAGCAGTTACGGGAGCAGCGAAGCTTTCTTT
-	-	TRBJ1-4	TRBV10-3	CATGPGGYEKLFF	TGTGCCACCGGACCGGGAGGTTATGAAAAACTGTTTTTT
-	-	TRBJ1-5	TRBV28	CASSNSKTGSSNQPQHF	TGTGCCAGCAGCAACTCCAAAACAGGATCTAGCAATCAGCCCCAGCATTTT
few	-	TRBJ2-3	TRBV12-5	CASGVRDGDTQYF	TGTGCTAGTGGTGTGCGGGATGGAGATACGCAGTATTTT
once	TRBD1	TRBJ1-1	TRBV4-2	CASSHPSVGGLRTEAFF	TGTGCCAGCAGCCATCCCTCCGTAGGGGGCTTGAGGACTGAAGCTTTCTTT
-	TRBD1	TRBJ2-7	TRBV6-5	CASSRDRGYEQYF	TGTGCCAGCAGTCGGGACAGGGGTTACGAGCAGTACTTC
-	TRBD2	TRBJ2-1	TRBV14	CASSSRTSGDRHEQFF	TGTGCCAGCAGCTCGAGGACTAGCGGGGACAGGCATGAGCAGTTCTTC
-	-	TRBJ2-2	TRBV9	CASSDQVTGELFF	TGTGCCAGCAGCGACCAGGTCACCGGGGAGCTGTTTTTT
-	TRBD2	TRBJ2-5	TRBV25-1	CASSEAGLAGVKTQYF	TGTGCCAGCAGTGAAGCGGGACTAGCGGGGGTAAAGACCCAGTACTTC
-	-	TRBJ2-7	TRBV23-1	CASSQSGRVHEQYF	TGCGCCAGCAGTCAATCAGGCAGGGTACACGAGCAGTACTTC
-	-	TRBJ1-4	TRBV19	CASSSSPGTSYEKLFF	TGTGCCAGTAGTTCTTCGCCCGGGACAAGTTATGAAAAACTGTTTTTT
-	TRBD1	TRBJ1-2	TRBV5-4	CASSLAGTVYGYTF	TGTGCCAGCAGCTTGGCCGGGACAGTATATGGCTACACCTTC
once	-	TRBJ2-3	TRBV2	CASSEFRGSTDTQYF	TGTGCCAGCAGTGAATTCAGGGGTTCCACAGATACGCAGTATTTT
-	-	TRBJ1-2	TRBV19	CASSMGEGIYGYTF	TGTGCCAGTAGTATGGGAGAGGGAATCTATGGCTACACCTTC
-	TRBD1	TRBJ1-1	TRBV5-1	CASSSYGTGKITEAFF	TGCGCCAGCAGCTCATATGGGACAGGGAAGATCACTGAAGCTTTCTTT
-	-	TRBJ1-1	TRBV2	CASRTDSGGEAFF	TGTGCCAGCAGGACGGACTCAGGAGGTGAAGCTTTCTTT
-	-	TRBJ2-1	TRBV11-2	CASSLAVTRGVNEQFF	TGTGCCAGCAGCTTAGCTGTGACTAGGGGTGTAAATGAGCAGTTCTTC
-	TRBD1	TRBJ2-7	TRBV5-6	CASSWTGFLSEQYF	TGTGCCAGCAGCTGGACAGGCTTTTTATCCGAGCAGTACTTC
-	TRBD1	TRBJ2-7	TRBV5-6	CASSLLGQGFYEQYF	TGTGCCAGCAGCTTATTGGGACAGGGCTTCTACGAGCAGTACTTC
-	TRBD1	TRBJ2-5	TRBV7-9	CASSVTGGTQTQYF	TGTGCCAGCAGCGTGACAGGGGGTACGCAGACCCAGTACTTC
-	TRBD2	TRBJ2-7	TRBV9	CASSAGGGPSYEQYF	TGTGCCAGCAGCGCCGGCGGGGGGCCCTCCTACGAGCAGTACTTC
-	-	TRBJ1-4	TRBV18	CASSSNSATNEKLFF	TGTGCCAGCTCATCGAACAGTGCAACTAATGAAAAACTGTTTTTT
-	TRBD2	TRBJ2-3	TRBV7-6	CASSHFKGLAGGGTDTQYF	TGTGCCAGCAGCCACTTTAAAGGACTAGCGGGGGGAGGCACAGATACGCAGTATTTT
-	TRBD1	TRBJ1-3	TRBV10-1	CASSEGQATGNTIYF	TGCGCCAGCAGTGAGGGACAGGCGACTGGAAACACCATATATTTT
-	-	TRBJ2-3	TRBV5-1	CASSFVSSYTDTQYF	TGCGCCAGCAGCTTCGTTTCGAGCTACACAGATACGCAGTATTTT
once	-	TRBJ1-3	TRBV10-3	CAISEPTPGSSGNTIYF	TGTGCCATCAGTGAGCCGACCCCAGGTAGCTCTGGAAACACCATATATTTT
-	-	TRBJ1-1	TRBV14	CASSSTPGTEAFF	TGTGCCAGCAGCTCAACCCCGGGGACTGAAGCTTTCTTT
-	-	TRBJ1-6	TRBV4-1	CASSQERGQSSYNSPLHF	TGCGCCAGCAGCCAAGAAAGAGGACAGAGCTCCTATAATTCACCCCTCCACTTT
-	TRBD1	TRBJ1-2	TRBV15	CATSRVGTGRGYTF	TGTGCCACCAGCAGAGTGGGGACAGGGAGAGGCTACACCTTC
few	TRBD1	TRBJ2-6	TRBV6-1	CASSEGGTVPGANVLTF	TGTGCCAGCAGTGAAGGAGGGACAGTCCCTGGGGCCAACGTCCTGACTTTC
-	-	TRBJ1-3	TRBV9	CASSVGARGNTIYF	TGTGCCAGCAGCGTAGGGGCCCGCGGAAACACCATATATTTT
-	-	TRBJ1-5	TRBV19	CASSPRRTNQPQHF	TGTGCCAGTAGTCCGAGACGGACTAATCAGCCCCAGCATTTT